This T cell receptor (beta chain) is from a study of graft-versus-host responses after intestinal transplantation (dated by TCRdb to the early 2020s). With respect to the entire study: Multivisceral, liver-intestinal, or isolated intestinal transplants were received by the recipients. After intestinal transplantation, graft-versus-host and host-versus-graft alloreactive T cell clones were followed in the graft, circulation and bone marrow using bulk TCR-beta CDR3 sequencing. Every recipient was given anti-thymocyte globulin induction, followed by 2 to 4 years of maintenance tacrolimus and steroids. The cohort enrolled some 24 intestinal transplant recipients, one of whom was a retransplant, and a few patients without pretransplant specimens were excluded. A peak of at least 4% donor T cells among recipient peripheral blood mononuclear cells was the definition used for donor T cell macrochimerism. Instead of going to the commercial service, samples from a few later patients were sequenced in-house on an Illumina MiSeq and processed with MiXCR. Alloreactive clones were identified by sequencing pre-transplant mixed lymphocyte reaction products and comparing them with unstimulated pre-transplant donor and recipient T cells. Broader findings and caveats from the paper: Patients with donor T cell macrochimerism had high GvH to HvG T cell clonal ratios in their allografts. GvH clones were detected in recipient bone marrow, and some of these GvH clones were observed earlier in ileal mucosa or blood, consistent with an intestinal mucosal origin. Early after transplant, declines in HvG clones were associated with peak levels of circulating GvH clones. The conclusions were limited by the relatively low number and heterogeneity of the intestinal transplant patients.

Library method: the immunoSEQ multiplex PCR assay. For most patients, high-throughput TCR-beta CDR3 sequencing of genomic DNA was performed by Adaptive Biotechnologies. The authors' pipeline ran thus. Adaptive's ImmunoSEQ software supplied the TCR sequencing data for 18 patients, while MiXCR and VDJtools were used to process three other patients. CDR3 nucleotide sequences shared between donor and recipient were removed because their origin could not be assigned. To be classed as alloreactive, a clone needed at least 2-fold expansion over unstimulated cells and a minimum CFSE-low frequency of 0.002% (template counts) or 0.001% (read counts). Clones detected in sequenced pre-transplant spleen, lymph node, or MLR CFSE-low populations of the donor or recipient were defined as mappable. The cumulative frequency of alloreactive clones was calculated as a percentage of all sequences, weighted by copy number. This is the immuneACCESS table as TCRdb keeps it, with only in-frame sequences that have V and J called. A part of the clones is gone; compared with another copy, unresolved V genes explain less than half, and the rest is unexplained. The V and J calls and the clone size are those of that table, but D and trimming were determined from the DNA. This sample gives 65,000 to 85,000 clones in total; about nine tenths of them show up just once. The top ten clonotypes cover around 6.7% of the sample.

After transplant, bone marrow was aspirated from the posterior iliac crest or from another site chosen by the physician. Notes on this clone: The antigen it recognizes is unknown. Base qualities are not at hand, and no much larger clone is one base apart.

Between the V and J ends, shortened by 2 bases and 5 bases respectively, the junction contains 16 bases. The CDR3, cysteine through phenylalanine, is 15 amino acids long. Only CDR3 DNA is held: 45 bases, read in frame from base 1. The CDR1 and CDR2 encoded by the germline V gene are SGHRS and YFSETQ. The origin of this receptor is a human patient who received an intestinal transplant, so some T cells may come from the graft donor. The receptor chain draws on TRBV5-1 and TRBJ2-5, with no reliable assignment of the D segment. The starting material was bone marrow, obtained approximately 740 days after intestinal transplantation. Read as DNA, the sequence is TGCGCCAGCAGCTTACTTAGCATACCGTCTGAGACCCAGTACTTC. Its translation reads: CASSLLSIPSETQYF.